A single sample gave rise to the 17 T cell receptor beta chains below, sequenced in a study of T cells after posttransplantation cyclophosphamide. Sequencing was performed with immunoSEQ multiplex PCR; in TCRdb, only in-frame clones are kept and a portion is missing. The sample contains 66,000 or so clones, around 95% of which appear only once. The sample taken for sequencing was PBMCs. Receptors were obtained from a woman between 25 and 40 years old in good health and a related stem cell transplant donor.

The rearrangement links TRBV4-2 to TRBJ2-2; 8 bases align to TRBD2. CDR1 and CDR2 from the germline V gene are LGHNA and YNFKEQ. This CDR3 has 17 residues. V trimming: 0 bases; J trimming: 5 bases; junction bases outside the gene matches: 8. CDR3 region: CASSQDPRVAGTGELFF. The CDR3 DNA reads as TGTGCCAGCAGCCAAGATCCGAGAGTAGCGGGGACCGGGGAGCTGTTTTTT.

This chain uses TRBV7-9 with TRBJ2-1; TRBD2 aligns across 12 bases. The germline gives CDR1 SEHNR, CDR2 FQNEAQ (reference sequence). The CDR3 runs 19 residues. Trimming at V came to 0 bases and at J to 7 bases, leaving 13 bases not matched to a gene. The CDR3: CASSLAVGRTSGVFNEQFF. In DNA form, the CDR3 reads TGTGCCAGCAGCTTAGCAGTAGGGAGGACTAGCGGGGTGTTTAATGAGCAGTTCTTC.

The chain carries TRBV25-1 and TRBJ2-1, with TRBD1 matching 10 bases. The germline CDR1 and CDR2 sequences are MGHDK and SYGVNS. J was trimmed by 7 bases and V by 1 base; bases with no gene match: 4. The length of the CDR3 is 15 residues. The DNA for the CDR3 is TGTGCCAGCAGTGAATCGTGGACAGGGGGAAATGAGCAGTTCTTC. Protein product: CASSESWTGGNEQFF.

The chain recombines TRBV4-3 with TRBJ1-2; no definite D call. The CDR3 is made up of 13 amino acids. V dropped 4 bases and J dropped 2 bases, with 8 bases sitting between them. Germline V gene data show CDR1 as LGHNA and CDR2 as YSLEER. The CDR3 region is CASSPATNYGYTF. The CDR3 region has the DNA TGCGCCAGCAGCCCGGCCACGAACTATGGCTACACCTTC.

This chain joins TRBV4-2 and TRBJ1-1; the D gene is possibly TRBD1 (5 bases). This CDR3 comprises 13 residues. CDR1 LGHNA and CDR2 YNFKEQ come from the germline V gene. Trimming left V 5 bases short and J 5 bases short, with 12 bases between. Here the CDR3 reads CASSAPGRTEAFF. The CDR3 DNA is TGTGCCAGCAGCGCGCCAGGGAGGACTGAAGCTTTCTTT.

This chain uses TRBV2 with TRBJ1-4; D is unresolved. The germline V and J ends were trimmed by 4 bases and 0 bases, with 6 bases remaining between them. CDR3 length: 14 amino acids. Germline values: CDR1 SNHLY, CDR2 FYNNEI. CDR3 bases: TGTGCCAGCAGTGCGGAGTCAACTAATGAAAAACTGTTTTTT. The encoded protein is CASSAESTNEKLFF.

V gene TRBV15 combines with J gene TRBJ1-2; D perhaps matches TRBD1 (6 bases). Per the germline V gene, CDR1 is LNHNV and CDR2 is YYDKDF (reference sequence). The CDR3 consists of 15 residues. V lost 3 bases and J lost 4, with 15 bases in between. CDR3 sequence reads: CATSSRQDLIYGYTF. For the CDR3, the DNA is TGTGCCACCAGCAGCCGACAGGATCTGATCTATGGCTACACCTTC.

The CDR3 region has the DNA TGCGCCAGCAGCCAAAGTCCCCCAGGGGGGACAGATACGCAGTATTTT. This sequence encodes CASSQSPPGGTDTQYF. V and J are TRBV4-1 and TRBJ2-3; possibly TRBD1 for D (7 bases). Deletions cut 2 bases from V and 3 bases from J, with 15 bases between. Germline values: CDR1 MGHRA, CDR2 YSYEKL. This CDR3 has 16 amino acids.

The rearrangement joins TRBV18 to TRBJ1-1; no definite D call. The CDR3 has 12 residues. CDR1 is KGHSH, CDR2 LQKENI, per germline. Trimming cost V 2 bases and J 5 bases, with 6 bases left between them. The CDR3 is CASSPGQTEAFF. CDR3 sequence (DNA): TGTGCCAGCTCACCAGGGCAAACTGAAGCTTTCTTT.

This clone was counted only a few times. The CDR3 DNA follows: TGCGCCAGCAGCCACCGGACAGGGGGCAACACTGAAGCTTTCTTT. Amino acid sequence: CASSHRTGGNTEAFF. The gene calls are TRBV4-1 and TRBJ1-1; 11 bases match TRBD1. With 3 bases clipped from V and 2 bases from J, the junction kept 2 bases outside the gene matches. Germline loops: CDR1 MGHRA, CDR2 YSYEKL. The CDR3 sequence is 15 residues long.

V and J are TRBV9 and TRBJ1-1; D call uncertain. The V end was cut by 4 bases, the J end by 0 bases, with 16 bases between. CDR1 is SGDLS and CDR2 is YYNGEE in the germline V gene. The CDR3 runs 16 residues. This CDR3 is CASSPFNGPMNTEAFF. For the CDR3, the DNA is TGTGCCAGCAGCCCCTTTAACGGCCCCATGAACACTGAAGCTTTCTTT.

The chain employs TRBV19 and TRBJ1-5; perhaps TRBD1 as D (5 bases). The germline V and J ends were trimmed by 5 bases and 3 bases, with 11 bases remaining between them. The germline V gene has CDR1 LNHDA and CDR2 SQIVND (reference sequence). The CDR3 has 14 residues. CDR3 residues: CASSSGFNNQPQHF. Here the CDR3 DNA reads TGTGCCAGTAGTTCAGGGTTTAACAATCAGCCCCAGCATTTT.

The CDR3 loop reads CASSLADTTADNSPLHF. The CDR3 DNA reads TGTGCCAGCAGCTTAGCCGACACGACAGCAGATAATTCACCCCTCCACTTT. The V gene is TRBV7-9, the J gene TRBJ1-6, with D perhaps matching TRBD1 (5 bases). The CDR3 contains 17 residues. Germline values: CDR1 SEHNR, CDR2 FQNEAQ (reference sequence). Trimming pared 0 bases from V and 5 bases from J, leaving 14 bases between.

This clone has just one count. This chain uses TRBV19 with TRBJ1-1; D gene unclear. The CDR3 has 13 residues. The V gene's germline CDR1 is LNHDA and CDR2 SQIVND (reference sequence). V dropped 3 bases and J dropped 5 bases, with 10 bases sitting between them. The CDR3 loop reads CASSMGVYTEAFF. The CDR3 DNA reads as TGTGCCAGTAGTATGGGCGTTTATACTGAAGCTTTCTTT.

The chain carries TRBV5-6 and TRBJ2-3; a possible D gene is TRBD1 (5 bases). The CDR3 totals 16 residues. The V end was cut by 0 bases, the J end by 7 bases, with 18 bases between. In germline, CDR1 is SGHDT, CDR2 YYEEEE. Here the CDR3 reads CASSLGRPPGMYTQYF. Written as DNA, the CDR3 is TGTGCCAGCAGCTTGGGCAGACCACCAGGGATGTATACGCAGTATTTT. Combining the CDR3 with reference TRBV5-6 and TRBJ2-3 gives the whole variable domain DAGVTQSPTHLIKTRGQQVTLRCSPKSGHDTVSWYQQALGQGPQFIFQYYEEEERQRGNFPDRFSGHQFPNYSSELNVNALLLGDSALYLCASSLGRPPGMYTQYFGPGTRLTVL.

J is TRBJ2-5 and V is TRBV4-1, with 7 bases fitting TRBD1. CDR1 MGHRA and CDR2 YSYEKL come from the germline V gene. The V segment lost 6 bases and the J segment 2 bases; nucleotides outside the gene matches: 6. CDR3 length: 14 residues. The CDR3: CASSPTGYQETQYF. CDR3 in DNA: TGCGCCAGCAGTCCGACAGGGTATCAAGAGACCCAGTACTTC.

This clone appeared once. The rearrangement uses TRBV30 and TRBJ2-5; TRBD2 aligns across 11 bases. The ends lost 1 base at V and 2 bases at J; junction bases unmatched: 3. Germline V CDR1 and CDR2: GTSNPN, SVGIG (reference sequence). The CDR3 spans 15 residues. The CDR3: CAWSAGLAEQETQYF. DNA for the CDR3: TGTGCCTGGAGTGCGGGACTAGCGGAGCAAGAGACCCAGTACTTC.